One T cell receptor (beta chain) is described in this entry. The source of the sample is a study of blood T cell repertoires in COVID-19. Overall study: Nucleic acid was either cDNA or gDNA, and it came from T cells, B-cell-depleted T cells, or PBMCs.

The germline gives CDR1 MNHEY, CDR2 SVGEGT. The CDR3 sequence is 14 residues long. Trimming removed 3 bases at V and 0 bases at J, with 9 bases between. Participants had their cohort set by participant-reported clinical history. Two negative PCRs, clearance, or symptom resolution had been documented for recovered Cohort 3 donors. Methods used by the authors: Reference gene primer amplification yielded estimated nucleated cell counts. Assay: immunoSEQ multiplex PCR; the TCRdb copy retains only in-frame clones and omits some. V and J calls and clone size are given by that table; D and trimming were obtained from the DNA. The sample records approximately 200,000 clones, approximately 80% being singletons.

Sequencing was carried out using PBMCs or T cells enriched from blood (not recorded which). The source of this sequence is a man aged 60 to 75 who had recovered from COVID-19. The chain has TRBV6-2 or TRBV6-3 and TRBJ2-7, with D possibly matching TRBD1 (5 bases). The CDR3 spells CASSYGASSYEQYF. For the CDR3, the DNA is TGTGCCAGCAGTTATGGGGCCAGCTCCTACGAGCAGTACTTC.